Listed here are 25 T cell receptor beta chains from one sample, sequenced in a study of spatial heterogeneity in lung cancer. TCRdb reprocessed the 5' RACE reads with MiXCR, giving one entry per CDR3 protein. Of fewer than 60,000 distinct CDR3 sequences listed, roughly 7% are singletons. This sample's time point: blood at routine non-recurrence follow-up after resection. Frozen PBMC, nontumor lung or tumor provided whole RNA, which was sequenced unsorted. The source was PBMCs, collected at follow-up. Receptors originate from a female donor with early-stage non-small cell lung cancer.

This clonotype was seen a few times. The rearrangement joins TRBV6-1 to TRBJ1-5; perhaps TRBD1 as D (5 bases). CDR1 is MNHNS and CDR2 is SASEGT in the germline V gene. This CDR3 comprises 12 residues. V was cut by 9 bases and J by 6 bases, with 12 bases left in between. The CDR3 DNA reads as TGTGCCAGTCGGGGGGATGGTCAGCCCCAGCATTTT. It codes for CASRGDGQPQHF.

This clonotype has a count of ten or more. The genes are TRBV4-2 and TRBJ2-3; D remains ambiguous. V dropped 1 base and J dropped 3 bases, with 5 bases sitting between them. Germline loops: CDR1 LGHNA, CDR2 YNFKEQ. The CDR3 consists of 13 residues. DNA of the CDR3: TGTGCCAGCAGCCAAGGTGAAACAGATACGCAGTATTTT. Residues: CASSQGETDTQYF.

This clonotype occurred many times. The V gene is TRBV10-3, the J gene TRBJ2-7, with D hard to call. V gave up 5 bases and J gave up 5 bases, with 10 bases separating them. Germline values: CDR1 ENHRY, CDR2 SYGVKD. This CDR3 has 12 amino acids. CDR3 in amino acids: CAISNGGNEQYF. The DNA of the CDR3 is TGTGCCATCAGTAACGGTGGAAACGAGCAGTACTTC.

This clonotype was recorded many times. The rearrangement joins TRBV20-1 to TRBJ2-7; 10 bases line up with TRBD1. The ends lost 3 bases at V and 7 bases at J; junction bases unmatched: 9. The CDR3 is 14 amino acids. Germline V gene lookup returns CDR1 DFQATT and CDR2 SNEGSKA (reference sequence). DNA of the CDR3: TGCAGTGCTAGGGTGGGACAGGGGATTGGAGAGCAGTACTTC. Its translation is CSARVGQGIGEQYF.

This clonotype came up many times. The rearrangement uses TRBV12-3 or TRBV12-4 and TRBJ2-5; the match to TRBD2 covers 7 bases. This CDR3 contains 15 residues. V was pared by 5 bases and J by 0 bases, with 6 bases of the junction left unmatched. This CDR3 is CASSALARYQETQYF. DNA for the CDR3: TGTGCCAGCAGTGCACTAGCGAGGTACCAAGAGACCCAGTACTTC.

This clonotype was seen only a few times. This sequence joins TRBV20-1 and TRBJ1-6, with D unresolved. Germline-derived CDR1 and CDR2 are DFQATT and SNEGSKA (reference sequence). The CDR3 consists of 13 residues. V was shortened by 1 base and J by 8 bases, with 9 bases between the two germline ends. Written as DNA, the CDR3 is TGCAGTGCTAGAGTCCCCCGCGATTCACCCCTCCACTTT. Translating it yields CSARVPRDSPLHF.

This clonotype was observed a few times. This rearrangement joins TRBV6-2 or TRBV6-3 to TRBJ2-3; 10 bases are a match to TRBD2. The J segment lost 3 bases and the V segment lost 6 bases, leaving 6 bases of the junction unmatched. The CDR3 runs to 15 residues. Germline CDR1 and CDR2: MNHEY and SVGEGT. CDR3 amino acids: CASRTRLAGTDTQYF. In nucleotides, the CDR3 is TGTGCCAGCAGAACCCGACTAGCGGGTACAGATACGCAGTATTTT.

V gene TRBV20-1 combines with J gene TRBJ2-3, with TRBD2 matching over 8 bases. Per germline, CDR1 DFQATT and CDR2 SNEGSKA (reference sequence). V was pared by 1 base and J by 4 bases, with 4 bases of the junction left unmatched. The CDR3 has 14 amino acids. CDR3 nucleotides: TGCAGTGCTAGAGGCGGGGGGCCATCAGATACGCAGTATTTT. The encoded protein is CSARGGGPSDTQYF.

This clonotype was recorded many times. V usage is TRBV6-2 or TRBV6-3 and J usage is TRBJ1-5, with 8 nucleotides matching TRBD1. Germline CDR1 reads MNHEY; CDR2 reads SVGEGT. The CDR3 consists of 16 residues. The trim removed 1 base at V and 3 bases at J, leaving 5 bases unmatched. The CDR3 DNA is TGTGCCAGCAGTTACTATGGACAGGGTACCAATCAGCCCCAGCATTTT. This translates into CASSYYGQGTNQPQHF.

This clonotype was seen many times. The CDR3 is CASSFSLPPTGGGLETQYF. Written as DNA, the CDR3 is TGTGCCAGCAGCTTCTCACTCCCACCCACGGGCGGCGGTTTAGAGACCCAGTACTTC. The chain links TRBV5-6 to TRBJ2-5; no reliable D call. Germline V gives CDR1 SGHDT, CDR2 YYEEEE. V was shortened by 2 bases and J by 4 bases, with 27 bases between the two germline ends. The CDR3 is made up of 19 amino acids.

This clonotype has only a few counts. The V and J genes are TRBV12-3 or TRBV12-4 and TRBJ2-7, with unresolved D. The CDR3 length is 14 residues. Trimming cost V 5 bases and J 2 bases, with 13 bases left between them. In DNA, the CDR3 is TGTGCCAGCAGTCTCGGCATGGTCACCTACGAGCAGTACTTC. Translation: CASSLGMVTYEQYF.

This clonotype was detected many times. This chain connects TRBV12-3 or TRBV12-4 to TRBJ2-7; 7 bases fit TRBD2. V trimming: 5 bases; J trimming: 2 bases; junction bases outside the gene matches: 9. CDR3 length equals 15 residues. The CDR3 loop is CASSLGGTSTYEQYF. CDR3 nucleotides: TGTGCCAGCAGTCTCGGGGGGACCTCAACCTACGAGCAGTACTTC.

The chain couples TRBV9 to TRBJ2-1, with 8 bases matching TRBD2. Unmatched junction bases numbered 10, after V lost 3 bases and J lost 2 bases. CDR3 length: 17 amino acids. The germline gives CDR1 SGDLS, CDR2 YYNGEE. The CDR3 here is CASSARRGRGAYNEQFF. CDR3 nucleotides: TGTGCCAGCAGCGCCCGCCGAGGGCGGGGGGCCTACAATGAGCAGTTCTTC.

This clonotype showed up many times. The V call is TRBV20-1, the J call TRBJ2-2; the D gene is possibly TRBD2 (6 bases). From germline, CDR1 is DFQATT and CDR2 SNEGSKA (reference sequence). The CDR3 is made up of 13 amino acids. The CDR3, as DNA: TGCAGCCACGCGGGGAAGAACACCGGGGAGCTGTTTTTT. Its translation: CSHAGKNTGELFF.

The chain has TRBV11-2 and TRBJ2-3; D is undetermined. Per the germline V gene, CDR1 is SGHAT and CDR2 is FQNNGV. This CDR3 region has 14 residues. Between the trimmed V and J ends, which lost 3 bases and 1 base, there was a span of 8 bases. CDR3: CASSFVEGTDTQYF. The DNA for the CDR3 is TGTGCCAGCAGCTTTGTTGAGGGCACAGATACGCAGTATTTT.

Many counts were recorded for this clonotype. This chain joins TRBV6-2 or TRBV6-3 and TRBJ1-1, with D unclear. Germline CDR1 is MNHEY and CDR2 is SVGEGT. Deletions cut 1 base from V and 11 bases from J, with 8 bases between. The length of the CDR3 is 11 residues. CDR3 sequence: CASSYLGTAFF. The CDR3 DNA is TGTGCCAGCAGTTACTTAGGAACCGCTTTCTTT.

This clonotype was detected many times. V and J are TRBV6-4 and TRBJ2-2, with D perhaps TRBD1 (6 bases). Germline-derived CDR1 and CDR2 are MRHNA and SNTAGT. The CDR3 consists of 12 residues. V gave up 4 bases and J gave up 6 bases, with 6 bases separating them. The CDR3 DNA reads TGTGCCAGCAGTGCAGGGGCCGGGGAGCTGTTTTTT. It translates to CASSAGAGELFF.

This clonotype turned up a few times. The chain carries TRBV20-1 and TRBJ2-1, with D possibly matching TRBD1 (6 bases). The CDR3 is made up of 13 amino acids. Germline V gives CDR1 DFQATT, CDR2 SNEGSKA (reference sequence). Trimming removed 3 bases at V and 14 bases at J, with 20 bases between. CDR3 coding DNA: TGCAGTGCTAGTTCTTTCCGGGACAAGGGAAAGTTCTTC. Protein product: CSASSFRDKGKFF.

The CDR3 DNA is TGTGCCAGCTCACCACCAACAACCTTGCGGAATGAGCAGTTCTTC. This codes for CASSPPTTLRNEQFF. J is TRBJ2-1 and V is TRBV18; D unclear. Deletions cut 0 bases from V and 7 bases from J, with 13 bases between. There are 15 residues in the CDR3. Per the germline V gene, CDR1 is KGHSH and CDR2 is LQKENI.

This clonotype was detected a few times. The chain employs TRBV14 and TRBJ1-1, with D uncertain. The V gene's germline CDR1 is SGHDN and CDR2 FVKESK. V was shortened by 2 bases and J by 1 base, with 11 bases between the two germline ends. This CDR3 is built from 15 residues. DNA for the CDR3: TGTGCCAGCAGCCAATGGAAGGGAACGAACACTGAAGCTTTCTTT. It yields the protein CASSQWKGTNTEAFF.

This clonotype was seen more than once but under ten times. This sequence joins TRBV14 and TRBJ2-5; possibly TRBD2 for D (5 bases). Trimming took off 0 bases at V and 5 bases at J, with 13 bases between the two ends. The CDR3 contains 15 residues. Germline V gene data show CDR1 as SGHDN and CDR2 as FVKESK. The CDR3 spells CASSQEEARGETQYF. CDR3 coding DNA: TGTGCCAGCAGCCAAGAAGAGGCCCGAGGGGAGACCCAGTACTTC.

This chain connects TRBV3-1 to TRBJ2-3; TRBD2 might be the D (5 bases). The V gene lost 4 bases and the J gene lost 0 bases, with 17 bases spanning the gap. Germline loops: CDR1 LGHDT, CDR2 YNNKEL (reference sequence). CDR3 size: 17 residues. The CDR3 nucleotides read TGTGCCAGCAGCCTTCTTTACACCGGGGTCAGCACAGATACGCAGTATTTT. Translated, it gives CASSLLYTGVSTDTQYF.

This clonotype was picked up many times. The J gene is TRBJ1-6, the V gene TRBV7-2, with TRBD1 as a possible D gene (5 bases). The CDR3 covers 15 residues. Trimming pared 0 bases from V and 9 bases from J, leaving 12 bases between. Germline CDR1 and CDR2: SGHTA and FQGNSA. The CDR3 spells CASSLAAGAGSPLHF. CDR3 DNA sequence: TGTGCCAGCAGCTTAGCAGCTGGGGCCGGTTCACCCCTCCACTTT.

The chain is built from TRBV11-2 and TRBJ1-1; D is unclear. The ends were cut back, 3 bases at V and 2 bases at J, with 7 bases in the middle. This CDR3 has 13 residues. CDR1 and CDR2 from the germline V gene are SGHAT and FQNNGV. The chain's CDR3 is CASSFPINTEAFF. For the CDR3, the DNA is TGTGCCAGCAGCTTCCCCATTAACACTGAAGCTTTCTTT.

Many counts were recorded for this clonotype. The V gene is TRBV28, the J gene TRBJ2-5; D is unclear. The V and J ends lost 5 bases and 4 bases respectively, with 5 bases between them. Germline CDR1 and CDR2: MDHEN and SYDVKM. The CDR3 is 11 residues long. The CDR3 sequence: CASSSPETQYF. DNA of the CDR3: TGTGCCAGCAGTAGTCCAGAGACCCAGTACTTC.